This TCR beta chain came from a study of shared clonotypes between healthy human individuals. Findings of the study overall: Around 5.4% of naive CD4 clonotypes were common to a few donors. Against clonotypes common to all four donors, non-shared ones had lower generation probabilities.

Using roughly 200 ng DNA, roughly 33,000 T cell genomes, the sorted-subset replicate PCRs were run. Profiled with immunoSEQ multiplex PCR; TCRdb holds only in-frame clones, not every one. The sample lists some 500,000 clones, 90% to 97% occurring once. On this clone: Its antigen is undetermined.

The CDR3 consists of 15 residues. V lost 2 bases and J lost 3, with 14 bases in between. The V gene's germline CDR1 is MDHEN and CDR2 SYDVKM. This chain links TRBV28 with TRBJ2-7, with D possibly being TRBD2 (5 bases). The clonotype originates from a woman aged 30 to 39 in good health. The sequencing sample was made of naive CD4+ T cells sorted from blood. This sample's subset: CD45RA+ positively selected. In DNA form, the CDR3 reads TGTGCCAGCAGTTTAAGGGCGCTAGCTTTCTACGAGCAGTACTTC. Translation gives CASSLRALAFYEQYF.